The next 24 T cell receptor beta chains were all read from a single sample in a study of T cells in women clearing cervical HPV infection. Some clones are missing from TCRdb's copy, which holds only in-frame ones; the method was immunoSEQ multiplex PCR. The table for this sample gives over 30,000 clones. Material for sequencing was blood buffy coat. These receptors all stem from a woman between 18 and 70 years old with a cervical HPV16 infection that either progressed to CIN3+ or cleared (not recorded which).

The sequenced CDR3 bases are TGTGCCAGCAGCAGGAACAGAATGAACACTGAA. Protein sequence: CASSRNRMNTE. In full, the CDR3 is CASSRNRMNTEAFF. This chain links TRBV5-6 with TRBJ1-1, with D unresolved. The read ends 3 residues before the CDR3 terminus; that terminus is restored from the germline J gene. Looked up from germline, CDR1 is SGHDT and CDR2 is YYEEEE. There are 14 residues in the CDR3. Trimming removed 4 bases from V and 0 bases from J, with 10 bases in between. Drawing the rest from reference TRBV5-6 and TRBJ1-1, the complete variable domain is DAGVTQSPTHLIKTRGQQVTLRCSPKSGHDTVSWYQQALGQGPQFIFQYYEEEERQRGNFPDRFSGHQFPNYSSELNVNALLLGDSALYLCASSRNRMNTEAFFGQGTRLTVV.

A note on this clone: The sequenced fragment ends 3 residues before the CDR3 boundary, so the rest is inferred from the germline J gene. The chain joins TRBV7-9 to TRBJ1-2, with D unresolved. In germline, CDR1 is SEHNR, CDR2 FQNEAQ (reference sequence). The CDR3 has 13 residues. CDR3: CASSLAASYDYTF. The CDR3 DNA, read in part, is TGTGCCAGCAGCTTAGCCGCGTCCTACGAC.

About this clone: The read stops 3 residues short of the end of the CDR3; the missing end is completed from the germline J gene. V gene TRBV20-1 combines with J gene TRBJ2-7; D is possibly TRBD2 (7 bases). This CDR3 is built from 16 residues. Per germline, CDR1 DFQATT and CDR2 SNEGSKA (reference sequence). The V end was cut by 0 bases, the J end by 2 bases, with 17 bases between. The CDR3 protein is CSARDWRGLTTYEQYF. The CDR3 DNA, read in part, is TGCAGTGCTAGAGATTGGCGGGGGCTTACTACCTACGAG.

Regarding this clone: The read stops 3 residues short of the end of the CDR3; the missing end is completed from the germline J gene. The V and J genes are TRBV7-2 and TRBJ2-7; 7 bases are shared with TRBD1. The CDR3 covers 13 residues. Germline V gene sequence: CDR1 SGHTA, CDR2 FQGNSA. Trimming cost V 7 bases and J 3 bases; bases outside gene matches: 6. CDR3 DNA, as far as it was read: TGTGCCAGCACACAGGGGCGGTTCTACGAG. This gives the protein CASTQGRFYE. The entire CDR3 sequence reads CASTQGRFYEQYF.

A note on this clone: The DNA ends 3 residues before the CDR3 does, and the rest of the CDR3 is filled in from the germline J gene. The gene calls are TRBV29-1 and TRBJ2-3; possible D gene TRBD1, 6 bases. The CDR3 contains 15 residues. In germline, CDR1 is SQVTM, CDR2 ANQGSEA. Partial CDR3 DNA: TGCAGCGTTGAAGGGGTTGGGGGCGCAAAAGAGACG. Translating it yields CSVEGVGGAKET. The full CDR3 protein reads CSVEGVGGAKETQYF.

The sequenced CDR3 bases are TGCGCCAGCAGCTTACAGGGATACGGT. Translation gives CASSLQGYG. The full-length CDR3 reads as CASSLQGYGQYF. The chain uses TRBV5-1 and TRBJ2-4; weak D call: TRBD1 (6 bases). The read is 3 residues too short to cover the CDR3 end, so that end is filled in from the germline J gene. Germline CDR1 and CDR2: SGHRS and YFSETQ. The CDR3 totals 12 residues.

The CDR3 loop reads CATGTTSGDDSQYF. The sequenced CDR3 bases are TGTGCCACCGGAACGACTAGCGGGGACGATAGT. The chain recombines TRBV10-3 with TRBJ2-4, with 11 bases lining up with TRBD2. The sequenced fragment ends 3 residues before the CDR3 boundary, so the rest is inferred from the germline J gene. Per the germline V gene, CDR1 is ENHRY and CDR2 is SYGVKD. The CDR3 length is 14 residues.

Comments on this clone: The CDR3 extends 3 residues past the end of the read, so its final part is completed from the germline J gene. This sequence joins TRBV5-6 and TRBJ2-2; the D is unclear. This CDR3 is 14 amino acids long. V lost 2 bases to trimming and J lost 2 bases, with 7 bases between them. From germline, CDR1 is SGHDT and CDR2 YYEEEE. The part of the CDR3 DNA that was read is TGTGCCAGCAGCTTCAGCGTTAACACCGGGGAG. Residues: CASSFSVNTGE. The whole CDR3 reads CASSFSVNTGELFF. Together with reference TRBV5-6 and TRBJ2-2, the CDR3 gives the full variable domain: DAGVTQSPTHLIKTRGQQVTLRCSPKSGHDTVSWYQQALGQGPQFIFQYYEEEERQRGNFPDRFSGHQFPNYSSELNVNALLLGDSALYLCASSFSVNTGELFFGEGSRLTVL.

Comment on this clone: The CDR3 end falls 3 residues outside the read, so it is completed with the germline J gene. This rearrangement joins TRBV29-1 to TRBJ2-5; D is possibly TRBD2 (7 bases). The length of the CDR3 is 12 residues. The germline V gene encodes CDR1 SQVTM and CDR2 ANQGSEA. V lost 4 bases and J 4 bases, leaving 10 bases between the germline ends. CDR3 region: CSVGGGGETQYF. The DNA read from the CDR3 is TGCAGCGTTGGGGGAGGGGGAGAGACC.

Concerning this clone itself: The CDR3 extends 3 residues past the end of the read, so its final part is completed from the germline J gene. V is TRBV19 and J is TRBJ1-2; 8 bases align to TRBD1. Germline V lookup: CDR1 LNHDA, CDR2 SQIVND (reference sequence). The CDR3 sequence is 14 residues long. CDR3 DNA, as far as it was read: TGTGCCAGTAGTCCCGGGACAGGACCCAATGAC. It translates to CASSPGTGPND. From start to end, the CDR3 is CASSPGTGPNDYTF.

Concerning this clone itself: The read halts 3 residues ahead of the CDR3 end, with the missing end drawn from the germline J gene. This chain connects TRBV13 to TRBJ1-1; D remains ambiguous. Germline loops: CDR1 PRHDT, CDR2 FYEKMQ (reference sequence). Trimming removed 4 bases from V and 0 bases from J, with 18 bases in between. This CDR3 has 17 residues. CDR3 region: CASSSPQDGYMNTEAFF. The sequenced CDR3 bases are TGTGCCAGCAGCTCCCCTCAGGATGGATACATGAACACTGAA.

Concerning this clone: The read finishes 3 residues shy of the CDR3 end, and the germline J gene is used to complete it. This rearrangement joins TRBV20-1 to TRBJ2-5; 11 bases line up with TRBD2. The CDR3 contains 16 residues. The ends lost 0 bases at V and 0 bases at J; junction bases unmatched: 3. The germline V gene has CDR1 DFQATT and CDR2 SNEGSKA (reference sequence). The CDR3 here is CSARDSTSGDQETQYF. Partial CDR3 DNA: TGCAGTGCTAGAGATTCGACTAGCGGGGACCAAGAGACC.

Concerning this clone itself: With the read ending 3 residues before the CDR3 end, the germline J gene is used to fill in that end. The chain links TRBV14 to TRBJ2-1, with TRBD2 identical over 13 bases. With 6 bases clipped from V and 5 bases from J, the junction kept 1 base outside the gene matches. Looked up from germline, CDR1 is SGHDN and CDR2 is FVKESK. CDR3 length equals 14 residues. The CDR3 sequence: CASRGTSGNNEQFF. The DNA read from the CDR3 is TGTGCCAGCAGGGGGACTAGCGGGAACAATGAG. Based on the CDR3 plus reference TRBV14 and TRBJ2-1, the full variable domain is EAGVTQFPSHSVIEKGQTVTLRCDPISGHDNLYWYRRVMGKEIKFLLHFVKESKQDESGMPNNRFLAERTGGTYSTLKVQPAELEDSGVYFCASRGTSGNNEQFFGPGTRLTVL.

Notes on this clone: Sequencing ends 3 residues short of the CDR3 end; the germline J gene provides the rest. The chain uses TRBV11-2 and TRBJ2-7; the D gene is possibly TRBD2 (6 bases). Deletions cut 6 bases from V and 2 bases from J, with 14 bases between. The CDR3 is made up of 14 amino acids. Germline lookup yields CDR1 SGHAT and CDR2 FQNNGV. The DNA read from the CDR3 is TGTGCCAGCAGGACGGGGGAGACAGCCTACGAG. This translates into CASRTGETAYE. The CDR3 in full is CASRTGETAYEQYF.

In regard to this clone: The sequence runs out 3 residues before the end of the CDR3; the remainder is reconstructed from the germline J gene. The chain uses TRBV20-1 and TRBJ1-6; D is perhaps TRBD1 (5 bases). V lost 0 bases and J 0 bases, leaving 9 bases between the germline ends. CDR1 is DFQATT, CDR2 SNEGSKA, per germline (reference sequence). The CDR3 is 16 residues long. The CDR3 protein is CSAREDIHSYNSPLHF. Incomplete CDR3 DNA: TGCAGTGCTAGAGAGGACATTCACTCCTATAATTCACCC.

For this clone: The DNA ends 3 residues before the CDR3 does, and the rest of the CDR3 is filled in from the germline J gene. This chain connects TRBV28 to TRBJ2-2; D call uncertain. Germline lookup yields CDR1 MDHEN and CDR2 SYDVKM. V dropped 8 bases and J dropped 1 base, with 5 bases sitting between them. The CDR3 length is 12 residues. CDR3 in amino acids: CASYRNTGELFF. CDR3 bases read: TGTGCCAGCTACAGGAACACCGGGGAG.

As regards this clone: The read ends 3 residues early relative to the CDR3; the germline J gene fills the gap. The chain uses TRBV7-3 and TRBJ2-2; D might be TRBD1 (6 bases). Germline V gene sequence: CDR1 SGHTA, CDR2 FQGTGA. This CDR3 comprises 17 residues. Trimming pared 1 base from V and 0 bases from J, leaving 12 bases between. CDR3 DNA (partial): TGTGCCAGCAGCTTAATCGGGGACACGGCGAACACCGGGGAG. This encodes CASSLIGDTANTGE. The whole CDR3 reads CASSLIGDTANTGELFF.

A remark on this clone: The read ends 3 residues shy of where the CDR3 ends; the end is completed using the germline J gene. This rearrangement joins TRBV7-3 to TRBJ2-1; D possibly corresponds to TRBD2 (6 bases). CDR3 length equals 15 residues. Germline V lookup: CDR1 SGHTA, CDR2 FQGTGA. V was clipped by 5 bases and J by 2 bases, with 13 bases between them. CDR3 DNA (partial): TGTGCCAGCAGCCCGTGGCGGGGAACCTACAATGAG. Translating gives CASSPWRGTYNE. The whole CDR3 reads CASSPWRGTYNEQFF.

On this clone: The read ends 3 residues shy of where the CDR3 ends; the end is completed using the germline J gene. This chain connects TRBV20-1 to TRBJ2-2, with TRBD2 identical over 8 bases. The CDR3 is made up of 16 amino acids. Germline-derived CDR1 and CDR2 are DFQATT and SNEGSKA (reference sequence). V lost 0 bases, J lost 3 bases, and 6 bases stayed unmatched. The sequenced CDR3 bases are TGCAGTGCTAGAGACCAGCGGGGGACCTACACCGGGGAG. Its protein product is CSARDQRGTYTGE. The complete CDR3 protein is CSARDQRGTYTGELFF.

Turning to this clone: Coverage ceases 3 residues before the CDR3 finishes, and the germline J gene fills in the end. This chain links TRBV6-1 with TRBJ2-3, with D uncertain. Looked up from germline, CDR1 is MNHNS and CDR2 is SASEGT. CDR3 length: 14 residues. CDR3 protein: CASSDQGYNQPQYF. The CDR3 DNA, read in part, is TGTGCCAGCAGTGATCAAGGGTACAATCAGCCG.

Comment on this clone: The CDR3 is cut off 3 residues early in the read; its end comes from the germline J gene. The chain links TRBV20-1 to TRBJ2-3, with D possibly TRBD1 on 6 matching bases. Trimming cost V 6 bases and J 0 bases, with 16 bases left between them. The V gene's germline CDR1 is DFQATT and CDR2 SNEGSKA (reference sequence). The CDR3 loop spans 15 amino acids. Incomplete CDR3 DNA: TGCAGTGCCACACTACAGGACAGTAGCACAGATACG. Translating it yields CSATLQDSSTDT. The whole CDR3 sequence reads CSATLQDSSTDTQYF.

Remarks on this clone: The sequence runs out 3 residues before the end of the CDR3; the remainder is reconstructed from the germline J gene. The V call is TRBV20-1, the J call TRBJ2-2, with TRBD1 as a possible D gene (5 bases). This CDR3 has 13 amino acids. The V end was cut by 6 bases, the J end by 5 bases, with 13 bases between. Looked up from germline, CDR1 is DFQATT and CDR2 is SNEGSKA (reference sequence). CDR3 DNA, as far as it was read: TGCAGTGCCCCACTCAGGGTGACCGGGGAG. This sequence encodes CSAPLRVTGE. In full, the CDR3 is CSAPLRVTGELFF.

For this clone: The CDR3 end is not reached by the read, which stops 3 residues before it; the germline J gene fills it in. The chain has TRBV10-3 and TRBJ1-2; D perhaps matches TRBD1 (5 bases). The CDR3 totals 15 residues. CDR1 is ENHRY, CDR2 SYGVKD, per germline. The CDR3 is CAISDGLAGGNTYTF. The part of the CDR3 DNA that was read is TGTGCCATCAGTGATGGACTAGCGGGGGGGAATACC.

The CDR3: CASSWGDDEQFF. The sequenced part of the CDR3 DNA is TGTGCCAGCAGTTGGGGGGACGATGAG. The V gene is TRBV6-2 or TRBV6-3, the J gene TRBJ2-1; TRBD2 is a possible D gene (6 bases). The CDR3 goes on 3 residues after the read ends, and that part is filled in from the germline J gene. Germline CDR1 is MNHEY and CDR2 is SVGEGT. The CDR3 loop spans 12 amino acids. Trimming took off 4 bases at V and 8 bases at J, with 9 bases between the two ends.